This T cell receptor (beta chain) was sequenced in a study of STAT3 mutations in large granular lymphocyte leukemia. Study overall: Roughly half of the longitudinally sequenced T-LGLL patients carried detectable canonical activating STAT3 mutations. Study-wide points: At least one immunodominant TCR beta clonotype appeared in every T-cell large granular lymphocyte leukemia patient. Variable sampling intervals and differing treatment regimens complicated linking therapy response to TCR clonal burden changes. Some patients had persisting codominant clonotypes that could mask small clones.

Measured with immunoSEQ multiplex PCR; TCRdb has only the in-frame clones, and not every one. The profile covers roughly 300 clones, with around three fifths appearing a single time and about a third taken by the ten largest. To note about this clone: Its antigen is currently unknown.

The source is a man in his sixties with T-cell large granular lymphocyte leukemia. Some clones in this sample may be carry-over from other donors' samples. The sample was peripheral blood mononuclear cells.

The CDR3 DNA is TGTGCCAGCAGCTCAACAGGGTATCAGGAGACCCAGTACTTC. This translates into CASSSTGYQETQYF. The chain is built from TRBV7-9 and TRBJ2-5; perhaps TRBD1 as D (6 bases). Trimming removed 4 bases from V and 5 bases from J, with 14 bases in between. CDR3 size: 14 residues. CDR1 and CDR2 (germline): SEHNR, FQNEAQ (reference sequence). The full variable domain, in which reference TRBV7-9 and TRBJ2-5 provide the parts outside the CDR3, is DTGVSQNPRHKITKRGQNVTFRCDPISEHNRLYWYRQTLGQGPEFLTYFQNEAQLEKSRLLSDRFSAERPKGSFSTLEIQRTEQGDSAMYLCASSSTGYQETQYFGPGTRLLVL.